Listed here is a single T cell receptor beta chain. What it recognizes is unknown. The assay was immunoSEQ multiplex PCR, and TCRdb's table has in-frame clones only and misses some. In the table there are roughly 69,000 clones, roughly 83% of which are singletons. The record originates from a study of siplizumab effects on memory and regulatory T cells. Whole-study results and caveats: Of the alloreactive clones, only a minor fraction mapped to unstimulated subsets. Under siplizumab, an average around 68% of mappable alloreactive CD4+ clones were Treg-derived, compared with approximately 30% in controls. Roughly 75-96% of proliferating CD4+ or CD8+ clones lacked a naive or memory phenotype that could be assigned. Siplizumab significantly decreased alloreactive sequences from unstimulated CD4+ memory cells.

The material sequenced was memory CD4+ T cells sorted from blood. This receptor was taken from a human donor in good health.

The CDR3 sequence is CASDAGGSYNEQFF. The CDR3, as DNA: TGTGCCAGCGACGCGGGAGGCTCCTACAATGAGCAGTTCTTC. This rearrangement joins TRBV7-6 to TRBJ2-1, with 8 nucleotides matching TRBD2. The CDR3 length is 14 residues. Trimming at V came to 8 bases and at J to 0 bases, leaving 3 bases not matched to a gene. Germline V gene data show CDR1 as SGHVS and CDR2 as FNYEAQ.